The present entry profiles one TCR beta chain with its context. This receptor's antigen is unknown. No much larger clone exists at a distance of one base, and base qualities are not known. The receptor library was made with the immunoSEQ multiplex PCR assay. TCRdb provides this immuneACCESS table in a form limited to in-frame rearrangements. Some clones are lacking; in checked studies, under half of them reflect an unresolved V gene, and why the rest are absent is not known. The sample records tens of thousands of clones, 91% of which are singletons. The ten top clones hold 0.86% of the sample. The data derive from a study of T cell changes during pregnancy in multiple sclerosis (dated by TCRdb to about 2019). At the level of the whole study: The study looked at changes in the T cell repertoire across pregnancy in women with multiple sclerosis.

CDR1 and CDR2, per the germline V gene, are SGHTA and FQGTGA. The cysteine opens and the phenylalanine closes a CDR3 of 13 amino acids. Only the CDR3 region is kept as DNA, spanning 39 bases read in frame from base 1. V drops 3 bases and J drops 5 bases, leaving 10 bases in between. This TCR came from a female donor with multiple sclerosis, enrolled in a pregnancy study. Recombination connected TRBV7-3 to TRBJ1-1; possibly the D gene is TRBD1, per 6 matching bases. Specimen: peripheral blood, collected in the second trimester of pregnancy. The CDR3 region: CASSFRGQTEAFF. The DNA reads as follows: TGTGCCAGCAGCTTCCGTGGACAGACTGAAGCTTTCTTT.